The 2 T cell receptor beta chains in this list originate from one sample, sequenced in a study of T cells after yellow fever vaccination. TCRdb independently ran MiXCR on the 5' RACE reads; one entry per CDR3 protein. Of approximately 610,000 distinct CDR3 sequences detected, around 17% appear once; the ten largest clones hold roughly 17%. Sample: PBMCs, taken less than 6 days after the first yellow fever vaccination. These receptors all come from a man between 18 and 29 years old who received the YFV17D yellow fever vaccine.

This sequence joins TRBV7-2 and TRBJ2-1, with D unclear. Germline V gene lookup returns CDR1 SGHTA and CDR2 FQGNSA. Trimming took off 5 bases at V and 10 bases at J, with 9 bases between the two ends. The CDR3 has 11 residues. The chain's CDR3 is CASSPTLEQFF. The CDR3 region has the DNA TGTGCCAGCAGCCCTACCCTCGAGCAGTTCTTC. The full variable domain, with the rest looked up from reference TRBV7-2 and TRBJ2-1, is GAGVSQSPSNKVTEKGKDVELRCDPISGHTALYWYRQSLGQGLEFLIYFQGNSAPDKSGLPSDRFSAERTGGSVSTLTIQRTQQEDSAVYLCASSPTLEQFFGPGTRLTVL.

The chain carries TRBV28 and TRBJ1-5; maybe TRBD1 (5 bases). Germline assignment: CDR1 MDHEN and CDR2 SYDVKM. CDR3 length: 14 residues. Trimming stripped 1 base from V and 8 bases from J, with 12 bases between. This CDR3 is CASSLSAGRKPQHF. The CDR3 bases are TGTGCCAGCAGTTTATCGGCAGGGCGGAAGCCCCAGCATTTT.